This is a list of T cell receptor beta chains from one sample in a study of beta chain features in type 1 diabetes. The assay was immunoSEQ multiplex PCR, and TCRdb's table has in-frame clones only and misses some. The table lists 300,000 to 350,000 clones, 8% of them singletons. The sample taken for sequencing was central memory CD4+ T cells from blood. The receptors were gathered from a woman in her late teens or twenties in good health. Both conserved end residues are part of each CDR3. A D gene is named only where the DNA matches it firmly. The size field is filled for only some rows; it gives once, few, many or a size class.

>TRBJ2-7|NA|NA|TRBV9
TGTGCCAGCAGCCTGGGACCTCACGACTACGAGCAGTACTTC
CASSLGPHDYEQYF
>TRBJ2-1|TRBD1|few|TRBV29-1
TGCAGCGTTGGGACAGGGGGAACGCGGCAGTTCTTC
CSVGTGGTRQFF
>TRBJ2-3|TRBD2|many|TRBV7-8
TGTGCCAGCAGGGAGAAGCGGGAGGGGGATACGCAGTATTTT
CASREKREGDTQYF
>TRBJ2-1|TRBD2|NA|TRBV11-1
TGTGCCAGCAGCTTGAGAGCGGGACTAGCGGTAAACGAGCAGTTCTTC
CASSLRAGLAVNEQFF
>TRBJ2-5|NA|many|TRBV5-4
TGTGCCAGCGGCCCGGGACGAGAGACCCAGTACTTC
CASGPGRETQYF
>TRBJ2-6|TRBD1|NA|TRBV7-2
TGTGCCAGCAGCTCGGGACAGATCTCTGGGGCCAACGTCCTGACTTTC
CASSSGQISGANVLTF
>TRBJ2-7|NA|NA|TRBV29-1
TGCAGCGTTGGGGCAATCGGGACGACCTACGAGCAGTACTTC
CSVGAIGTTYEQYF
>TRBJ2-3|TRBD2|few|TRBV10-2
TGCGCCAGCAGTGGTAGCGGGAGAGGGACAGATACGCAGTATTTT
CASSGSGRGTDTQYF
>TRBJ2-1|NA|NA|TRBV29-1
TGCAGCGTGGGTTGGCGGCACAATGAGCAGTTCTTC
CSVGWRHNEQFF
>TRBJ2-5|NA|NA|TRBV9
TGTGCCAGCAGCGGAGGGACACAGTACCAAGAGACCCAGTACTTC
CASSGGTQYQETQYF
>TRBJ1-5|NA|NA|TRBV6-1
TGTGCCAGCAGCGCTGAACACGGGGTGCCCCAGCATTTT
CASSAEHGVPQHF
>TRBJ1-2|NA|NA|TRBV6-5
TGTGCCAGCAGCCCCAGAGAGAGGGACTATGGCTACACCTTC
CASSPRERDYGYTF
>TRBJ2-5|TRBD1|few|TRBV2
TGTGCCAGCAGTTTTGGACAGGGCGGGTATTTGACCCAGTACTTC
CASSFGQGGYLTQYF
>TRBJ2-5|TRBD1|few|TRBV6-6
TGTGCCAGCAGTTACCCCCTAGGGACAGGCAAAGAGACCCAGTACTTC
CASSYPLGTGKETQYF
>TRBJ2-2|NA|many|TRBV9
TGTGCCAGCAGCGTAGATGAAGGGGTGGCCGGGGAGCTGTTTTTT
CASSVDEGVAGELFF
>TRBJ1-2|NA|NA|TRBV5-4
TGTGCCAGCAGCTATACACAGGGTGAGGGCTACACCTTC
CASSYTQGEGYTF
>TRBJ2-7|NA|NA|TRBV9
TGTGCCAGCAGCGTAGGGCGGGGGACAGGAAGATACGAGCAGTACTTC
CASSVGRGTGRYEQYF
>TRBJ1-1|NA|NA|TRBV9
TGTGCCAGCAGCGTAGGGGGACACACTGAAGCTTTCTTT
CASSVGGHTEAFF
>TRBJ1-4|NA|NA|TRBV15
TGTGCCACCAGCACCGGGCAGGGGAATGAAAAACTGTTTTTT
CATSTGQGNEKLFF
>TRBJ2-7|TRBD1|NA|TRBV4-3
TGCGCCAGCTCCCGGGACAGGTATAGCTCCTACGAGCAGTACTTC
CASSRDRYSSYEQYF
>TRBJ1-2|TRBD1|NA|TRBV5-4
TGTGCCAGCAGCCAGCAGGGGGGCCTTGGCTACACCTTC
CASSQQGGLGYTF
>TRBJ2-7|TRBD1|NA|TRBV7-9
TGTGCCAGCAGCATGGACAGGGCCGCAACCTACGAGCAGTACTTC
CASSMDRAATYEQYF
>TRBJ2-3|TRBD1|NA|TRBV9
TGTGCCAGCAGCCAAGGGCCCGGGACAGACACAGATACGCAGTATTTT
CASSQGPGTDTDTQYF
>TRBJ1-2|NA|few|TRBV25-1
TGTGCCAGCAGTGAACAGGGGAACTATGGCTACACCTTC
CASSEQGNYGYTF
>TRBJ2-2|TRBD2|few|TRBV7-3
TGTGCCAGCAGTCCTATCGGTCTAGCGGGAGTTAGGGGAACCGGGGAGCTGTTTTTT
CASSPIGLAGVRGTGELFF